This TCR beta chain was recorded in a study of OX40 agonist ivuxolimab in advanced cancers. At the level of the study: Patients assigned to dose escalation were diagnosed with hepatocellular carcinoma, melanoma, renal cell or head and neck cancer.

This clone came up once. Its antigen is unknown. Germline values: CDR1 SEHNR, CDR2 FQNEAQ (reference sequence). V was cut by 3 bases and J by 6 bases, with 11 bases left in between. The CDR3 has 13 residues. TCRdb's copy holds only in-frame clones and misses some; the assay was immunoSEQ multiplex PCR. The data hold 90,000 or so clones, with roughly nine tenths observed a single time. Regarding the study as a whole: The 0.1-3.0 mg/kg partial responders had among the lowest clonal expansion. Among T cells, CD8+ cells averaged more expanded clones than CD4+ cells.

This sequence originates from an adult with an advanced solid tumor such as melanoma, head and neck, liver or kidney cancer. The material sequenced was CD4+ or CD8+ T cells sorted from blood, taken in a trial of the OX40 agonist ivuxolimab. The chain links TRBV7-9 to TRBJ1-2, with D possibly matching TRBD1 (6 bases). This CDR3 is CASSFQGRNGYTF. The CDR3 nucleotides are TGTGCCAGCAGCTTTCAGGGGAGGAATGGCTACACCTTC.